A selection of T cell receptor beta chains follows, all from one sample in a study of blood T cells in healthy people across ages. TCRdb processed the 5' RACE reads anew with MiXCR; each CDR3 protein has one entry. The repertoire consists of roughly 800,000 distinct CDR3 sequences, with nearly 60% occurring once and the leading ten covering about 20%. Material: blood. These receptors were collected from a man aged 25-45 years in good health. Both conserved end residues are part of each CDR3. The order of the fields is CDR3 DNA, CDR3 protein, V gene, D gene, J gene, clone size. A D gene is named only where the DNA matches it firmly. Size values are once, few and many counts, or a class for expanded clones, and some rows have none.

TGTGCCAGCTCACCACCGGACCTTGGAGCTGGGGCCAACGTCCTGACTTTC CASSPPDLGAGANVLTF TRBV18 - TRBJ2-6 -
TGTGCCAGCAGCCAATATCTGCTACAATCTGGGGCCAACGTCCTGACTTTC CASSQYLLQSGANVLTF TRBV14 - TRBJ2-6 -
TGCGCCAGCAGCATGGGACAGGGGCGAAACATTCAGTACTTC CASSMGQGRNIQYF TRBV5-1 TRBD1 TRBJ2-4 -
TGTGCCAGCAGGGAAGGGACAGCCGTTAGCAATCAGCCCCAGCATTTT CASREGTAVSNQPQHF TRBV6-6 TRBD1 TRBJ1-5 -
TGCAGCGTTGAAGGTGCGGGAGTTAAGTTAGGAGCCTACAATGAGCAGTACTTC CSVEGAGVKLGAYNEQYF TRBV29-1 TRBD2 TRBJ2-7 once
TGTGCCAGCAGTTACGCAGGAACCTATAACTATGGCTACACCTTC CASSYAGTYNYGYTF TRBV6-5 - TRBJ1-2 -
TGCAGTGCTAGAGATCTGGGAGTGAACCCTGGGGCCAACGTCCTGACTTTC CSARDLGVNPGANVLTF TRBV20-1 - TRBJ2-6 -
TGCAGTGCTAGGCTGGGTCTCCCCGGAGAGACCCAGTACTTC CSARLGLPGETQYF TRBV20-1 - TRBJ2-5 -
TGCAGTGCTAGGGCGGGAGGAGGGAATGAGCAGTTCTTC CSARAGGGNEQFF TRBV20-1 TRBD2 TRBJ2-1 few
TGTGCCACCAGCGAGACTAGCGGGGGGGCCGGCTTGAGCTCCTACAATGAGCAGTTCTTC CATSETSGGAGLSSYNEQFF TRBV15 TRBD2 TRBJ2-1 -
TGTGCCAGCATGGAGTCACTAGCGGGGATCAGAGGGACCCAGTACTTC CASMESLAGIRGTQYF TRBV12-3/TRBV12-4 TRBD2 TRBJ2-5 -
TGTGCCAGCAGTCCCCTAGCAACCTACGAGCAGTACTTC CASSPLATYEQYF TRBV6-2/TRBV6-3 - TRBJ2-7 once
TGTGCCAGCACGGACTCCTATTACAATGAGCAGTTCTTC CASTDSYYNEQFF TRBV28 - TRBJ2-1 -
TGTGCCAGCAGCTTATCCGGGGTGAACACTGAAGCTTTCTTT CASSLSGVNTEAFF TRBV7-2 - TRBJ1-1 few
TGTGCCAGCAGCCAGGGACAGGGGAGGCTCAATGAGCAGTTCTTC CASSQGQGRLNEQFF TRBV4-2 TRBD1 TRBJ2-1 -
TGTGCCAGCAGTTACTCAGGGACAGGGGTGACTCAGCCCCAGCATTTT CASSYSGTGVTQPQHF TRBV6-6 TRBD1 TRBJ1-5 -
TGTGCCAGCAGTTTCGGGGGGGGCGGAGATATGCAATATTTT CASSFGGGGDMQYF TRBV12-3/TRBV12-4 TRBD2 TRBJ2-3 many
TGTGCCATCAGTGTCGCGGGGGACACAGATACGCAGTATTTT CAISVAGDTDTQYF TRBV10-3 TRBD2 TRBJ2-3 few
TGTGCCAGCAGGAAGACAGGGTTGTACGAGCAGTACTTC CASRKTGLYEQYF TRBV28 TRBD1 TRBJ2-7 -
TGTGCCAGCAGTGACCTCTGGGCCTATGGCTACACCTTC CASSDLWAYGYTF TRBV6-5 - TRBJ1-2 -
TGTGCCAGCAGTGCCCGGTCAGGGGTAAACTATGGCTACACCTTC CASSARSGVNYGYTF TRBV6-1 - TRBJ1-2 -
TGTGCCAGCAGTGAGAGGAGTACTAGCTCAGCGTATTCCGAGCAGTACTTC CASSERSTSSAYSEQYF TRBV6-1 - TRBJ2-7 -
TGTGCCAGCAGCGGTGGGGTCGTGGGAAATAATGAGCAGTTCTTC CASSGGVVGNNEQFF TRBV9 - TRBJ2-1 -
TGTGCCAGCGGAAGGACAGGGTCTCGTGAGACCCAGTACTTC CASGRTGSRETQYF TRBV6-1 TRBD1 TRBJ2-5 few
TGCAGCGTTGAATCCCGGGGGCTATCGGCCTACGAGCAGTACTTC CSVESRGLSAYEQYF TRBV29-1 - TRBJ2-7 -
TGCGCCAGCAGCCAAGCAGGGCAGGGATTCTACGAGCAGTACTTC CASSQAGQGFYEQYF TRBV4-3 - TRBJ2-7 -
TGTGCCACCAGGGATGTCAATCAGCCCCAGCATTTT CATRDVNQPQHF TRBV15 - TRBJ1-5 -
TGTGCCAGCAGCCAAGTCACAGGGGGTACTAGCAAAGGGAGTGGGACCCAGTACTTC CASSQVTGGTSKGSGTQYF TRBV4-2 TRBD1 TRBJ2-5 -
TGTGCCAGCAGCCTATTTTCGAGGAAGCAGTACTTC CASSLFSRKQYF TRBV14 - TRBJ2-7 few
TGCAGTGCTAGGGGTCCGATGAACACTGAAGCTTTCTTT CSARGPMNTEAFF TRBV20-1 - TRBJ1-1 few
TGTGCCAGCATACCTGCCGGGGCCCTACCCGAAGCTTTCTTT CASIPAGALPEAFF TRBV12-3/TRBV12-4 - TRBJ1-1 -
TGTGCCAGCAGCTTTTCTGCGTACCAAGAGACCCAGTACTTC CASSFSAYQETQYF TRBV7-9 - TRBJ2-5 -
TGTGCCAGCTCACAACAGGGAGCCTATGGCTACACCTTC CASSQQGAYGYTF TRBV18 - TRBJ1-2 few
TGTGCCAGCAGTCCCGGGGGACAGGGATATAGCTATGGCTACACCTTC CASSPGGQGYSYGYTF TRBV28 TRBD1 TRBJ1-2 -
TGTGCCGGGTGGGAGCGGAACCCCTACAATGAGCAGTTCTTC CAGWERNPYNEQFF TRBV24-1 - TRBJ2-1 -
TGTGCCAGCACCTTCTGGGAGGGTTCAGATACGCAGTATTTT CASTFWEGSDTQYF TRBV3-1 TRBD2 TRBJ2-3 -
TGTGCCAGCAGCTTTGGGACAGGGGGCGATCAGTTCTTC CASSFGTGGDQFF TRBV7-2 TRBD1 TRBJ2-1 -
TGTGCCATCAGTGGACAGGGGGCTAGTTCCTACGAGCAGTACTTC CAISGQGASSYEQYF TRBV10-3 TRBD1 TRBJ2-7 -
TGTGCCAGCAGCAGAGAACGACAGGGGCAGTTCTTC CASSRERQGQFF TRBV21-1 - TRBJ2-1 -
TGTGCCAGTAGCGGGGACGGATTACGCTATGGCTACACCTTC CASSGDGLRYGYTF TRBV19 - TRBJ1-2 once
TGCAGCGGAACCGGGACAGAGCTTAAAGAGACCCAGTTCTTC CSGTGTELKETQFF TRBV29-1 TRBD1 TRBJ2-1 -
TGTGCCAGCCGGAGACAGGACGGCAATCAGCCCCAGCATTTT CASRRQDGNQPQHF TRBV12-3/TRBV12-4 - TRBJ1-5 -
TGTGCCAGCAGTTTATGGGCCGTCCCCGAGCAGTACTTC CASSLWAVPEQYF TRBV28 - TRBJ2-7 -
TGTGCCAGCAGCTTACTGGGGGCGGGCTATGGCTACACCTTC CASSLLGAGYGYTF TRBV7-8 - TRBJ1-2 -
TGTGCCAGCAGCTCAGAACCCTACGAGCAGTACTTC CASSSEPYEQYF TRBV11-2 - TRBJ2-7 few